This TCR beta chain was recorded in a study of regulatory T cells in long-lasting Graves disease. The time point was: newly diagnosed GD, antithyroid drugs for less than 3 months. The TCR library used RNA extracted from PBMCs. The CDR3 is 14 amino acids. V was pared by 5 bases and J by 3 bases, with 14 bases between. Only a few counts were recorded for this clonotype. Through Arm-PCR of CDR3 regions and iRepertoire HTBI primers, TCR beta libraries were built. TCRdb redid the calling of the multiplex PCR reads with MiXCR, one entry per CDR3 protein. Here the sample spans roughly 440,000 distinct CDR3 sequences, about 16% being singletons. These records were also assigned to another study, of T cells in Graves' hyperthyroidism and ophthalmopathy. In that study: The model predicted ophthalmopathy a median roughly six months before onset.

The rearrangement links TRBV12-3 or TRBV12-4 to TRBJ2-7, with TRBD2 as a possible D gene (5 bases). Sequences were derived from peripheral blood mononuclear cells (PBMCs), sampled at new diagnosis, from a patient treated with antithyroid drugs. The TCR sequence derives from a woman in her late teens or twenties with Graves disease. CDR3 in amino acids: CASSPDVGVYEQYF. Written as DNA, the CDR3 is TGTGCCAGCAGTCCGGACGTCGGGGTCTACGAGCAGTACTTC.